This T cell receptor (beta chain) was retrieved from a study of cytomegalovirus exposure and HLA in healthy donors. Study background: Most genotyped donors, around 78% of about 400, had Caucasian-associated genetic ancestry. Study-wide results and caveats: Generally TCR sequences proved uncommon, though certain public TCRs appeared in numerous donors. Earlier analysis yielded a pattern in which most TCR beta V segments were productive about 87% or about 30% of the time. TRBV6-2, TRBV6-3 and other indistinguishable V segments were excluded.

Vbeta (60) and Jbeta (13) primers were used in the PCR. This table comes from immunoSEQ multiplex PCR, and its TCRdb copy is limited to in-frame clones, with some not included. The data show around 180,000 clones, around 81% seen once. Per the germline V gene, CDR1 is SGHNT and CDR2 is YENEEA. The CDR3 is 14 residues long. The ends lost 2 bases at V and 9 bases at J; junction bases unmatched: 4. As regards this clone: Its antigen is not identified.

This sequence originates from a woman aged 18 to 35 in good health and CMV-seropositive. The chain employs TRBV11-3 and TRBJ2-1; 10 positions match TRBD1. Sequencing was performed on PBMCs. The CDR3 region has the DNA TGTGCCAGCAGCTTACCGGGACAGGGGAGTGAGCAGTTCTTC. Translated: CASSLPGQGSEQFF.